This T cell receptor beta chain was identified during a study of cytomegalovirus exposure and HLA in healthy donors. Regarding this clone: Its antigen is still unknown.

Study results and caveats: Many donors shared some public TCRs, even though most TCR sequences were rare.

The CDR3 runs 16 residues. The V gene's germline CDR1 is SGHNT and CDR2 YYREEE (reference sequence). The ends lost 1 base at V and 9 bases at J; junction bases unmatched: 9. PCR amplification relied on 60 Vbeta primers (plus 13 Jbeta primers). The protocol was immunoSEQ multiplex PCR, while the TCRdb copy is restricted to in-frame clones and leaves out a portion. The sample contains over 200,000 clones, 75% of which appear only once. The chain combines TRBV5-4 with TRBJ2-1, with 11 bases fitting TRBD2. The specimen was PBMCs. This receptor was taken from a woman under 40 in good health and CMV-seronegative. The CDR3 DNA reads TGTGCCAGCAGCTTGAGACTAGCGGGGACTTGGGGTGAGCAGTTCTTC. Protein: CASSLRLAGTWGEQFF.